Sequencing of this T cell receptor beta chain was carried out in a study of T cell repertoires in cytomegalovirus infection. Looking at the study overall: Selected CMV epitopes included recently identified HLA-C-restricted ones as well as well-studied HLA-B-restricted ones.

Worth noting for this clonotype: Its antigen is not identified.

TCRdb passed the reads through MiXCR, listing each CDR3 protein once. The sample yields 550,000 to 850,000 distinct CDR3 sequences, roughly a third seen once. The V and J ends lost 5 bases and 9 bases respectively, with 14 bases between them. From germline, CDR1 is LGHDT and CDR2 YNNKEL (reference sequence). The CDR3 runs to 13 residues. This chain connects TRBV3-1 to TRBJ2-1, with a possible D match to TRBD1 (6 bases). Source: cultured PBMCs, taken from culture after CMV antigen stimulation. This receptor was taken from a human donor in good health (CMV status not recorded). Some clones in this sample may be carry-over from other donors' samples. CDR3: CASSIFRGGEQFF. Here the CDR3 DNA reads TGTGCCAGCAGCATCTTCAGGGGTGGTGAGCAGTTCTTC.